This TCR beta chain is from a study of OX40 agonist ivuxolimab in advanced cancers. About the study: Ivuxolimab, an agonistic anti-OX40 (CD134) antibody, was given to patients.

With V trimmed by 8 bases and J by 7 bases, 6 bases remained unmatched. There are 14 residues in the CDR3. In germline, CDR1 is MDHEN, CDR2 SYDVKM. The protocol was immunoSEQ multiplex PCR, while the TCRdb copy is restricted to in-frame clones and leaves out a portion. This sample yields under 15,000 clones, of which more than 75% are seen a single time; 27% belongs to the top ten. The sequence was collected from an adult with an advanced solid tumor such as melanoma, head and neck, liver or kidney cancer. The chain recombines TRBV28 with TRBJ2-2; 11 bases align to TRBD1. The sample was CD4+ or CD8+ T cells sorted from blood, taken in a trial of the OX40 agonist ivuxolimab. The CDR3 sequence is CASRTGGVGGELFF. As DNA, the CDR3 is TGTGCCAGCCGGACAGGGGGCGTAGGCGGGGAGCTGTTTTTT.